This TCR beta chain was captured in a study of OX40 agonist ivuxolimab in advanced cancers. The overall study: All patients had ivuxolimab intravenously every 2 weeks at 0.01 to 10 mg/kg. Cohort: about 82% men, mean age approximately 66, aged roughly 23 to 79. In three patients, partial responses were observed, one with hepatocellular carcinoma and two with cutaneous melanoma.

The table came from immunoSEQ multiplex PCR; TCRdb's copy has only in-frame clones and leaves some out. This sample has 86,000 or so clones, with roughly 92% found just once. Germline V gene data show CDR1 as MGHDK and CDR2 as SYGVNS. Trimming took off 4 bases at V and 0 bases at J, with 9 bases between the two ends. The CDR3 is 14 amino acids. The rearrangement links TRBV25-1 to TRBJ1-2; D may be TRBD1 (5 bases). The source of this sequence is an adult with an advanced solid tumor such as melanoma, head and neck, liver or kidney cancer. Material: CD4+ or CD8+ T cells sorted from blood, obtained in a trial of the OX40 agonist ivuxolimab. This chain's CDR3 is CASSVIGANYGYTF. The CDR3 coding sequence is TGTGCCAGCAGTGTAATAGGGGCTAACTATGGCTACACCTTC.